Shown below are 13 T cell receptor beta chains from a single sample sequenced in a study of beta chain features in type 1 diabetes. cDNA synthesis used the whole RNA isolate, giving expressed TCRB sequences. Repertoires were generated with immunoSEQ multiplex PCR, while TCRdb's copy carries only in-frame clones and drops some. The table lists about 400,000 clones, around 13% of them singletons. The sample taken for sequencing was naive CD4+ T cells from blood. The origin of the receptors is a man aged 18-30 years in good health.

A note on this clone: The same CDR3 arises from other DNA sequences in this sample as well. The chain is built from TRBV7-2 and TRBJ1-5; possibly TRBD1 for D (5 bases). CDR3 length: 15 amino acids. Trimming removed 1 base at V and 0 bases at J, with 7 bases between. Germline lookup yields CDR1 SGHTA and CDR2 FQGNSA. The chain's CDR3 is CASSLVGDSNQPQHF. CDR3 coding DNA: TGTGCCAGCAGCTTAGTAGGGGATAGCAATCAGCCCCAGCATTTT.

This clone is a singleton in its sample. V gene TRBV28 combines with J gene TRBJ1-5; a weak D match, TRBD1 (6 bases). With 5 bases removed from V and 3 bases from J, the gap between germline ends came to 11 bases. CDR1 and CDR2 from the germline V gene are MDHEN and SYDVKM. The CDR3 loop spans 14 amino acids. The CDR3 spells CASSRGGANQPQHF. In nucleotides, the CDR3 is TGTGCCAGCAGTCGAGGGGGTGCCAATCAGCCCCAGCATTTT. The whole variable domain, filled in from reference TRBV28 and TRBJ1-5, reads DVKVTQSSRYLVKRTGEKVFLECVQDMDHENMFWYRQDPGLGLRLIYFSYDVKMKEKGDIPEGYSVSREKKERFSLILESASTNQTSMYLCASSRGGANQPQHFGDGTRLSIL.

With regard to this clone: Other DNA sequences in this specimen translate into the identical CDR3. The genes are TRBV30 and TRBJ1-2; D gene ambiguous. With 2 bases removed from V and 8 bases from J, the gap between germline ends came to 9 bases. Germline V gives CDR1 GTSNPN, CDR2 SVGIG (reference sequence). The CDR3 loop spans 11 amino acids. The CDR3 reads CAWSPGYGYTF. CDR3 bases: TGTGCCTGGAGTCCGGGATACGGCTACACCTTC.

This clone was found a few times. The rearrangement uses TRBV5-4 and TRBJ1-3, with D unresolved. CDR1 SGHNT and CDR2 YYREEE come from the germline V gene (reference sequence). This CDR3 contains 14 residues. V lost 0 bases, J lost 3 bases, and 7 bases lay in between. The CDR3 reads CASSLAGYGNTIYF. CDR3 nucleotides: TGTGCCAGCAGCTTGGCGGGGTATGGAAACACCATATATTTT.

This chain joins TRBV27 and TRBJ2-7, with 9 bases identical to TRBD1. V lost 8 bases to trimming and J lost 3 bases; unmatched junction nucleotides: 11. The germline V gene encodes CDR1 MNHEY and CDR2 SMNVEV (reference sequence). The CDR3 is made up of 15 amino acids. CDR3 residues: CASSPWDRVHYEQYF. The CDR3 DNA sequence: TGTGCCAGCTCCCCTTGGGACAGGGTACACTACGAGCAGTACTTC.

This clone was seen a handful of times. The V call is TRBV12-5, the J call TRBJ2-1, with D hard to call. CDR1 is LGHNT and CDR2 is FRNRAP in the germline V gene. The germline V and J ends were trimmed by 5 bases and 2 bases, with 13 bases remaining between them. The CDR3 contains 15 residues. This CDR3 is CASGNRGVPYNEQFF. In nucleotides, the CDR3 is TGTGCTAGTGGTAACCGAGGAGTCCCCTACAATGAGCAGTTCTTC.

This clone was counted a few times. The chain joins TRBV7-2 to TRBJ2-7; 10 nucleotides line up with TRBD1. V lost 5 bases, J lost 7 bases, and 5 bases stayed unmatched. The germline CDR1 and CDR2 sequences are SGHTA and FQGNSA. The CDR3 is 13 residues long. The CDR3 spells CASSLDRGLEQYF. CDR3 coding DNA: TGTGCCAGCAGCCTCGACAGGGGGCTTGAGCAGTACTTC.

V usage is TRBV10-3 and J usage is TRBJ2-1; TRBD1 might be the D (6 bases). Trimming removed 1 base from V and 4 bases from J, with 14 bases in between. Germline V lookup: CDR1 ENHRY, CDR2 SYGVKD. CDR3 size: 16 residues. The CDR3 region has the DNA TGTGCCATCAGTGAGTTAGGGGGTTGGTCGTACAATGAGCAGTTCTTC. Protein: CAISELGGWSYNEQFF.

This clone came up a few times. The V gene is TRBV30, the J gene TRBJ1-3; tentative D call: TRBD1 (6 bases). V was clipped by 6 bases and J by 2 bases, with 11 bases between them. CDR3 length: 13 residues. From germline, CDR1 is GTSNPN and CDR2 SVGIG (reference sequence). This CDR3 reads CACTGRAGNTIYF. Written as DNA, the CDR3 is TGTGCCTGCACAGGGAGGGCTGGAAACACCATATATTTT.

This clone was seen only a few times. The chain is built from TRBV2 and TRBJ2-2; 12 bases line up with TRBD2. The V gene end was trimmed by 7 bases and the J gene end by 5 bases; junction bases not matched to a gene: 8. Germline CDR1 is SNHLY and CDR2 is FYNNEI. This CDR3 comprises 16 residues. DNA of the CDR3: TGTGCCAGCACCTCGACTAGCGGGAGTGCTACCGGGGAGCTGTTTTTT. Protein sequence: CASTSTSGSATGELFF.

This clone was recorded a few times. CDR3 region: CASSGPGGNEQFF. CDR3 sequence (DNA): TGTGCCAGCAGTGGACCGGGGGGGAATGAGCAGTTCTTC. The chain links TRBV6-4 to TRBJ2-1; TRBD2 aligns across 8 bases. The V gene end was trimmed by 4 bases and the J gene end by 7 bases; junction bases not matched to a gene: 3. Per germline, CDR1 MRHNA and CDR2 SNTAGT. The CDR3 covers 13 residues.

The rearrangement links TRBV11-2 to TRBJ1-4, with 7 nucleotides matching TRBD1. The CDR3 contains 14 residues. Germline lookup yields CDR1 SGHAT and CDR2 FQNNGV. With V trimmed by 6 bases and J by 5 bases, 6 bases remained unmatched. Written as DNA, the CDR3 is TGTGCCAGCAGTTTACAGGGGATCAATGAAAAACTGTTTTTT. Its protein is CASSLQGINEKLFF.

The chain uses TRBV28 and TRBJ2-3; 13 bases are a match to TRBD2. The CDR3 spans 17 residues. Germline-derived CDR1 and CDR2 are MDHEN and SYDVKM. Germline trimming cut 2 bases from V and 4 bases from J; bases unmatched to any gene: 6. CDR3 protein: CASSLRLAGGGPDTQYF. The CDR3 DNA sequence: TGTGCCAGCAGTTTAAGACTAGCGGGGGGCGGGCCAGATACGCAGTATTTT.